These 9 T cell receptor beta chains originate from one sample sequenced in a study of blood T cell repertoires in COVID-19. Assay: immunoSEQ multiplex PCR; the TCRdb copy retains only in-frame clones and omits some. Of some 150,000 clones listed, roughly 82% are singletons. Specimen: peripheral blood. The receptor set was obtained from a woman in her seventies with acute or convalescent COVID-19.

The chain combines TRBV12-3 or TRBV12-4 with TRBJ2-7; 7 nucleotides line up with TRBD1. J was trimmed by 8 bases and V by 6 bases; bases with no gene match: 4. The CDR3 loop spans 11 amino acids. The chain's CDR3 is CASSLQGKQYF. DNA for the CDR3: TGTGCCAGCAGCCTACAGGGGAAGCAGTACTTC.

There are many counts of this clone. The chain combines TRBV5-1 with TRBJ1-2; 7 bases agree with TRBD1. The CDR3 has 14 amino acids. With V trimmed by 4 bases and J by 5 bases, 8 bases remained unmatched. From germline, CDR1 is SGHRS and CDR2 YFSETQ. CDR3: CASSPRDRSYGYTF. The DNA of the CDR3 is TGCGCCAGCAGCCCGCGGGACAGATCTTATGGCTACACCTTC.

This clone appeared a few times. J is TRBJ2-1 and V is TRBV7-9; D possibly corresponds to TRBD2 (6 bases). V was cut by 4 bases and J by 6 bases, with 10 bases left in between. CDR1 and CDR2 (germline): SEHNR, FQNEAQ (reference sequence). The CDR3 extends over 13 amino acids. This CDR3 is CASSSRGGNEQFF. Here the CDR3 DNA reads TGTGCCAGCAGCTCTAGGGGAGGCAATGAGCAGTTCTTC.

This clone was observed a handful of times. The chain combines TRBV9 with TRBJ2-2; 7 bases are shared with TRBD1. There are 15 residues in the CDR3. Losses at the gene ends were 2 bases for V and 6 bases for J; bases not matched to a gene: 7. CDR1 is SGDLS, CDR2 YYNGEE, per germline. The CDR3 DNA is TGTGCCAGCAGCGTTTCTACAGGGGCCGCCGGGGAGCTGTTTTTT. As protein: CASSVSTGAAGELFF.

The genes are TRBV5-1 and TRBJ1-2; no firm D call. CDR1 SGHRS and CDR2 YFSETQ come from the germline V gene. CDR3 length equals 11 residues. Between the trimmed V and J ends, which lost 4 bases and 6 bases, there was a span of 7 bases. DNA for the CDR3: TGCGCCAGCAGCACAGATGATGGCTACACCTTC. Translation: CASSTDDGYTF.

This clone was observed a single time. This chain uses TRBV7-9 with TRBJ2-1; D unclear. The V end was cut by 3 bases, the J end by 8 bases, with 5 bases between. This CDR3 region has 11 residues. The germline gives CDR1 SEHNR, CDR2 FQNEAQ (reference sequence). The CDR3 nucleotides read TGTGCCAGCAGCTTTTCGGATGAGCAGTTCTTC. Amino acid sequence: CASSFSDEQFF.

The chain combines TRBV6-2 or TRBV6-3 with TRBJ2-5; 8 bases line up with TRBD1. From germline, CDR1 is MNHEY and CDR2 SVGEGT. Germline trimming cut 6 bases from V and 2 bases from J; bases unmatched to any gene: 8. The CDR3 extends over 15 amino acids. The CDR3 nucleotides read TGTGCCAGCAGCCTCGGACAGGGACGACAAGAGACCCAGTACTTC. Protein sequence: CASSLGQGRQETQYF.

The chain couples TRBV25-1 to TRBJ1-2, with D possibly being TRBD1 (5 bases). Germline CDR1 reads MGHDK; CDR2 reads SYGVNS. The CDR3 is 14 residues long. Trimming pared 4 bases from V and 8 bases from J, leaving 17 bases between. CDR3 sequence: CASSASGLFGGYTF. CDR3 in DNA: TGTGCCAGCAGTGCCTCGGGACTTTTTGGGGGCTACACCTTC.

This chain joins TRBV5-8 and TRBJ1-5; D possibly corresponds to TRBD1 (6 bases). CDR3 size: 15 residues. The ends were cut back, 0 bases at V and 3 bases at J, with 10 bases in the middle. The V gene's germline CDR1 is SGHTS and CDR2 YDEGEE. CDR3 residues: CASSLATGTNQPQHF. CDR3 nucleotide sequence: TGTGCCAGCAGCTTGGCTACAGGGACCAATCAGCCCCAGCATTTT.